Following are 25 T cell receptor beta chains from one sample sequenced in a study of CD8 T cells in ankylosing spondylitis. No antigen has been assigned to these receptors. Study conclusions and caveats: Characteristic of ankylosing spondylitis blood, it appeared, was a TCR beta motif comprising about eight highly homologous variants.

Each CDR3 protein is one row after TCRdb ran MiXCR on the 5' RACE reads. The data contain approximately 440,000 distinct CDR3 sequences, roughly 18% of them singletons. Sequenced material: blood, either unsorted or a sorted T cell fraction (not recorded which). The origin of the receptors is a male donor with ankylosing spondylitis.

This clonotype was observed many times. The CDR3, as DNA: TGTGCCATCAGCGGACTAGCGGGAATCAATGAGCAGTTCTTC. This encodes CAISGLAGINEQFF. This chain links TRBV10-3 with TRBJ2-1; 12 positions agree with TRBD2. This CDR3 contains 14 residues. CDR1 is ENHRY, CDR2 SYGVKD, per germline. J lost 6 bases, V lost 6 bases, and 3 bases had no gene match.

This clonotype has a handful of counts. CDR3 nucleotides: TGTGCCAGCAGCTTGGGACAGGGAAGCTTTAACTATGGCTACACCTTC. Protein product: CASSLGQGSFNYGYTF. This chain connects TRBV11-2 to TRBJ1-2; TRBD1 matches 9 bases. The CDR3 has 16 amino acids. Germline V lookup: CDR1 SGHAT, CDR2 FQNNGV. V shed 3 bases, J shed 1 base, and the junction held 6 bases outside the gene matches.

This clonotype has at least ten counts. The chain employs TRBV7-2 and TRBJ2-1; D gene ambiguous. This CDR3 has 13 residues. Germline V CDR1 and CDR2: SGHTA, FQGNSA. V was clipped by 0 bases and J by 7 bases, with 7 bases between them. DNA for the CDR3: TGTGCCAGCAGCTTAGCGGTGGTGAATGAGCAGTTCTTC. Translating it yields CASSLAVVNEQFF. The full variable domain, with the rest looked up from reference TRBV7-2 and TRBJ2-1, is GAGVSQSPSNKVTEKGKDVELRCDPISGHTALYWYRQSLGQGLEFLIYFQGNSAPDKSGLPSDRFSAERTGGSVSTLTIQRTQQEDSAVYLCASSLAVVNEQFFGPGTRLTVL.

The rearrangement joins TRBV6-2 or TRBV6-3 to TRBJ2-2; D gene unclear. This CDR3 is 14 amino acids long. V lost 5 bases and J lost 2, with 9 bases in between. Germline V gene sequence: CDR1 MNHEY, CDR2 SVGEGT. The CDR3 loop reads CASSNGPNTGELFF. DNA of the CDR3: TGTGCCAGCAGTAACGGGCCTAACACCGGGGAGCTGTTTTTT.

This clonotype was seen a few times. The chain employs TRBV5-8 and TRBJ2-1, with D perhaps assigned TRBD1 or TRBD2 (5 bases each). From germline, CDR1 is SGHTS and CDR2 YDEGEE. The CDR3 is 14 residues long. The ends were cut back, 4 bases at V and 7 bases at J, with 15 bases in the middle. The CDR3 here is CASSHIARENEQFF. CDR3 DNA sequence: TGTGCCAGCAGCCATATCGCCAGGGAGAATGAGCAGTTCTTC.

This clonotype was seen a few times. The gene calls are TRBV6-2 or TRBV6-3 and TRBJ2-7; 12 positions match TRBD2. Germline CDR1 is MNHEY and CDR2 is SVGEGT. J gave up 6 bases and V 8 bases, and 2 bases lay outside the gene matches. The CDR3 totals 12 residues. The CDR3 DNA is TGTGCCAGCGGACTAGCGGGGCTCGAGCAGTACTTC. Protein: CASGLAGLEQYF.

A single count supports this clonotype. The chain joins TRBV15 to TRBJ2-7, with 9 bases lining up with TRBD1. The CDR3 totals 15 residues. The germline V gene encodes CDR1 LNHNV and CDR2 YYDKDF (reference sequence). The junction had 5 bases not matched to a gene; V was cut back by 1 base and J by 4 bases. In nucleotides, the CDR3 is TGTGCCACCAGCAGAGGGACAGGGGCTAGGTACGAGCAGTACTTC. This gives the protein CATSRGTGARYEQYF.

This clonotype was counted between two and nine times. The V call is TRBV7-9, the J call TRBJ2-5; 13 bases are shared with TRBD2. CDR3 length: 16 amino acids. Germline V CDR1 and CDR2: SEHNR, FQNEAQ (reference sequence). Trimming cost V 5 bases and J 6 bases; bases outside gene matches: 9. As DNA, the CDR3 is TGTGCCAGCAGCCGCCAAGGGACTAGCGGGATACAGACCCAGTACTTC. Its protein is CASSRQGTSGIQTQYF.

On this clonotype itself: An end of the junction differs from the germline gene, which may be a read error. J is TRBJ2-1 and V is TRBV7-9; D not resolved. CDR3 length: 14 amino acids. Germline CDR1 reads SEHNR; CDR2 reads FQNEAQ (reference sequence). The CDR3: CASSLAGSYIEQFF. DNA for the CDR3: TGTGCCAGCAGCTTGGCCGGGTCCTACATTGAGCAGTTCTTC.

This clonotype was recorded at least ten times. The CDR3, as DNA: TGCGCCAGCAGCTACGGACAGGGGGGCTACAATGAGCAGTTCTTC. Translated, it gives CASSYGQGGYNEQFF. This rearrangement joins TRBV5-1 to TRBJ2-1; TRBD1 matches 10 bases. After removal of 3 bases from V and 3 bases from J, the junction contained 3 bases not matched to a gene. Germline CDR1 SGHRS, CDR2 YFSETQ. The CDR3 extends over 15 amino acids.

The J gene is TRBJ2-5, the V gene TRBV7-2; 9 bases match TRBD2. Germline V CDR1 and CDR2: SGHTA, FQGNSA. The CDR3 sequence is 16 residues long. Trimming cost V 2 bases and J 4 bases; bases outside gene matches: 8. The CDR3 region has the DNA TGTGCCAGCAGCTTAAGGCTAGCGGGATTCGGAGAGACCCAGTACTTC. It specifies CASSLRLAGFGETQYF.

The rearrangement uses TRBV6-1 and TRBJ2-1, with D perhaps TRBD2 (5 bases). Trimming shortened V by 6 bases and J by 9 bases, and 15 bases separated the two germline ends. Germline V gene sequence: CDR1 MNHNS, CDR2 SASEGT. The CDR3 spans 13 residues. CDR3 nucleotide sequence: TGTGCCAGCAGCCGGAAAGGGAGTGCTGAGCAGTTCTTC. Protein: CASSRKGSAEQFF.

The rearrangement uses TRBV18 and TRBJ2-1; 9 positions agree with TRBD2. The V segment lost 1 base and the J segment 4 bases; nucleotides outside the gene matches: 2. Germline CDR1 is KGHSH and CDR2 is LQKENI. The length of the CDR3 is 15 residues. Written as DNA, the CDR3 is TGTGCCAGCTCACCACTAGCGGGGGAATACAATGAGCAGTTCTTC. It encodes CASSPLAGEYNEQFF.

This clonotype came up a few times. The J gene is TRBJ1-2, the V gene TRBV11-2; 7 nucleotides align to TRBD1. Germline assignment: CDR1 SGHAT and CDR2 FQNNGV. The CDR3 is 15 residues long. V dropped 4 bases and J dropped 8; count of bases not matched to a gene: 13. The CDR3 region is CASSSTGDRAEGYTF. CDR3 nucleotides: TGTGCCAGCAGCTCCACGGGCGACAGGGCTGAGGGCTACACCTTC.

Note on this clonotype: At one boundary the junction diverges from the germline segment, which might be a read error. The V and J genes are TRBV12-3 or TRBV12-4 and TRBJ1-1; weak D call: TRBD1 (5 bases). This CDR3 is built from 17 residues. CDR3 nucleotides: TGTACCAGCAGTTCCACCCTATGGGGCACAATGAACACTGAAGCTTTCTTT. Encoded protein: CTSSSTLWGTMNTEAFF.

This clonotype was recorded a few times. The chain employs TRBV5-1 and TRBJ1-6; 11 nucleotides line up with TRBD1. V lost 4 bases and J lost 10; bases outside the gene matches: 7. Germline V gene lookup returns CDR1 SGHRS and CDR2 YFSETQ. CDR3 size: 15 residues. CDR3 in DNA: TGCGCCAGCAGCCCTGGGACAGGGGGTACGTCACCCCTCCACTTT. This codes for CASSPGTGGTSPLHF. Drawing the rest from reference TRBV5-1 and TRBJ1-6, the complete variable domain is KAGVTQTPRYLIKTRGQQVTLSCSPISGHRSVSWYQQTPGQGLQFLFEYFSETQRNKGNFPGRFSGRQFSNSRSEMNVSTLELGDSALYLCASSPGTGGTSPLHFGNGTRLTVT.

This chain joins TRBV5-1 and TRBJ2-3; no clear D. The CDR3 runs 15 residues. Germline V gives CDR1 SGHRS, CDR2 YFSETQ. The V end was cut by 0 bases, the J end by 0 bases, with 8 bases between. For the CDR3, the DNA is TGCGCCAGCAGCTTGGAGCACCCGAGCACAGATACGCAGTATTTT. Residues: CASSLEHPSTDTQYF.

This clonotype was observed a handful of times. The CDR3 loop reads CASSSPRTNYEQYF. DNA for the CDR3: TGTGCCAGCAGTTCCCCCCGGACAAACTACGAGCAGTACTTC. The chain combines TRBV6-5 with TRBJ2-7; perhaps TRBD1 as D (5 bases). CDR1 and CDR2 from the germline V gene are MNHEY and SVGAGI. The CDR3 spans 14 residues. Trimming stripped 4 bases from V and 3 bases from J, with 13 bases between.

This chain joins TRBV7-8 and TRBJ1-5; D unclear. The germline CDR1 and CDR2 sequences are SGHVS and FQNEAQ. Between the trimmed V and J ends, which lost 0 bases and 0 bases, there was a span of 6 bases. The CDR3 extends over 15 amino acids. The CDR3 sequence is CASSLAVGSNQPQHF. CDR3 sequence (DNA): TGTGCCAGCAGCTTAGCGGTGGGTAGCAATCAGCCCCAGCATTTT.

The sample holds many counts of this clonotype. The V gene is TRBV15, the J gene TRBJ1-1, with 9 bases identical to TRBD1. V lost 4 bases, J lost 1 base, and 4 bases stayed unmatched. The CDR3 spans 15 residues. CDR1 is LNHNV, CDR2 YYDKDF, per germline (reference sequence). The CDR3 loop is CATSIPTGGNTEAFF. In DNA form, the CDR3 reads TGTGCCACCAGCATCCCGACAGGGGGGAACACTGAAGCTTTCTTT.

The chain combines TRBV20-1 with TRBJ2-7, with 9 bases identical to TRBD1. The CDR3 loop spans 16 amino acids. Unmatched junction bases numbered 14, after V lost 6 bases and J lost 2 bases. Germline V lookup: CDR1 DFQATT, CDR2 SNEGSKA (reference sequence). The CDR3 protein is CSAEDQPGQGTYEQYF. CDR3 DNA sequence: TGCAGTGCGGAAGACCAACCGGGACAGGGCACCTACGAGCAGTACTTC.

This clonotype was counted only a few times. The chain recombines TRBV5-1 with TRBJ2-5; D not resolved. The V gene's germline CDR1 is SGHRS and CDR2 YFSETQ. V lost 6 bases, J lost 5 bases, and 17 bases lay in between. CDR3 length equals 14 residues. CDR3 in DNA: TGCGCCAGCACGGGTTACATCGCCACTGAGACCCAGTACTTC. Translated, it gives CASTGYIATETQYF.

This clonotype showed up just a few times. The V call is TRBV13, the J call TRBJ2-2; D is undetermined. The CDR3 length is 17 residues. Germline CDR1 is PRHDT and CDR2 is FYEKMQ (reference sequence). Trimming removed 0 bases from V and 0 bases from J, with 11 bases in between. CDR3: CASSLGLSGANTGELFF. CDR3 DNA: TGTGCCAGCAGCTTAGGCCTTTCAGGCGCGAACACCGGGGAGCTGTTTTTT.

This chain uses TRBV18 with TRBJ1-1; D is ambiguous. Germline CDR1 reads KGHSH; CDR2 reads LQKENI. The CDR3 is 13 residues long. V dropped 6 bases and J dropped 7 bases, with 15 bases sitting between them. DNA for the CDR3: TGTGCCAGCTCCCTCATTGAGGGCCGTGAAGCTTTCTTT. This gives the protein CASSLIEGREAFF.

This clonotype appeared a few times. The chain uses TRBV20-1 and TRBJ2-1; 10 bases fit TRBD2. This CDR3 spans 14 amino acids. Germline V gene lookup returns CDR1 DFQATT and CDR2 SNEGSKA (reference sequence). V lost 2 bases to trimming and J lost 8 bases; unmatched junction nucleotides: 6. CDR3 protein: CSARLASGSYEQFF. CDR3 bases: TGCAGTGCTAGATTGGCTAGCGGGAGTTATGAGCAGTTCTTC.